Listed below are T cell receptor beta chains from one sample, sequenced in a study of blood T cells in healthy people across ages. TCRdb recomputed calls from the 5' RACE reads with MiXCR, one row per CDR3 protein. This sample has roughly 800,000 distinct CDR3 sequences, with around 25% found just once. These data were also reused for a study on T cells of mothers and their children.

The source material was blood. These receptors came from a boy younger than 18 in good health. The CDR3 runs from the conserved cysteine through the conserved F or W. A D gene is named only where the DNA matches it firmly.

cdr3_length,v_call,d_call,j_call,cdr3_aa
14,TRBV7-2,-,TRBJ1-2,CASSSTPYYYGYTF
11,TRBV10-3,TRBD2,TRBJ2-1,CAITGGNEQFF
14,TRBV9,-,TRBJ1-5,CASSVRQTDQPQHF
16,TRBV7-9,-,TRBJ2-7,CASSPRGGADFNEQYF
13,TRBV20-1,TRBD2,TRBJ2-7,CSARASGTLEQYF
13,TRBV7-9,TRBD1,TRBJ1-2,CASAPRTGNGYTF
14,TRBV29-1,TRBD2,TRBJ2-1,CSVPLAGVWNEQFF
15,TRBV5-5,-,TRBJ1-2,CASSLGHSFNYGYTF
15,TRBV27,TRBD2,-,CASSFITSGAREQFF
13,TRBV10-3,-,TRBJ1-1,CAMGRDVDTEAFF
15,TRBV6-1,-,TRBJ2-5,CASSEVRGLLYRGYF
15,TRBV6-6,-,TRBJ1-4,CASDWAGGSNEKLFF
15,TRBV19,TRBD1,TRBJ1-5,CASNRGTVLYQPQHF
14,TRBV12-3/TRBV12-4,TRBD1,TRBJ1-5,CASSSPDRGGPQHF
12,TRBV3-1,TRBD1,TRBJ1-1,CASSRQGYEAFF
15,TRBV27,TRBD2,TRBJ2-5,CASRGEGLAEETQYF
14,TRBV4-2,-,TRBJ2-1,CASSPVRFGNEQFF
17,TRBV20-1,TRBD2,TRBJ2-5,CSARGGVKRENQETQYF
17,TRBV7-9,TRBD1,TRBJ1-2,CASSSLDRVGSSYGYTF
15,TRBV14,TRBD2,TRBJ2-5,CASSTFGGVQETQYF
14,TRBV5-1,-,-,CASSLESGAYEQYF
15,TRBV28,-,TRBJ2-5,CASSFGSWDQETQYF
17,TRBV5-1,TRBD2,TRBJ2-1,CASSQRLGGASYNEQFF
13,TRBV10-3,TRBD1,TRBJ2-5,CAISSRGQETQYF
15,TRBV7-2,-,-,CASSASGIPTNEQFF
19,TRBV21-1,-,TRBJ1-5,CASSKPPDGPLYSNQPQHF
13,TRBV5-1,-,TRBJ1-2,CATSAGVGYGYTF
14,TRBV29-1,TRBD2,TRBJ2-2,CSVGTSGDTGELFF
15,TRBV9,TRBD2,TRBJ2-5,CASSVGEGRQETQYF
15,TRBV7-2,TRBD2,TRBJ2-5,CASSSPGGPEETQYF
16,TRBV13,-,TRBJ2-1,CASSSDRTIAYNEQFF
18,TRBV7-6,-,TRBJ2-1,CASSPYGHVTGSYNEQFF
15,TRBV21-1,-,TRBJ2-7,CASSKVKFQGYEQYF
14,TRBV29-1,TRBD1,TRBJ2-5,CSVEERTGVDTQYF
14,TRBV20-1,TRBD2,TRBJ2-5,CSASLGLVQETQYF
16,TRBV7-2,-,TRBJ2-7,CASSLLWGILSYEQYF
15,TRBV9,TRBD1,TRBJ1-6,CASSNTGDKGSPLHF
16,TRBV7-9,TRBD1,TRBJ1-1,CASSHGQGGMNTEAFF
17,TRBV9,-,TRBJ2-5,CASSPRGESTYQETQYF
13,TRBV7-2,-,TRBJ2-4,CASSRDVKGIQYF
15,TRBV7-6,TRBD2,TRBJ2-5,CASSRDWTSGETQYF
13,TRBV29-1,TRBD1,TRBJ2-3,CSVTGVGTDTQYF
16,TRBV5-8,-,TRBJ1-4,CASSSGQPSRGEKLFF
13,TRBV5-1,-,TRBJ2-5,CASRPDRDETQYF
15,TRBV5-1,TRBD1,TRBJ2-5,CASSLEDREVETQYF
13,TRBV20-1,TRBD2,-,CSAGTRTYNEQFF
17,TRBV4-3,-,TRBJ2-1,CASSQDEGGRIYNEQFF
13,TRBV5-1,-,TRBJ1-1,CASSSRGSTEAFF